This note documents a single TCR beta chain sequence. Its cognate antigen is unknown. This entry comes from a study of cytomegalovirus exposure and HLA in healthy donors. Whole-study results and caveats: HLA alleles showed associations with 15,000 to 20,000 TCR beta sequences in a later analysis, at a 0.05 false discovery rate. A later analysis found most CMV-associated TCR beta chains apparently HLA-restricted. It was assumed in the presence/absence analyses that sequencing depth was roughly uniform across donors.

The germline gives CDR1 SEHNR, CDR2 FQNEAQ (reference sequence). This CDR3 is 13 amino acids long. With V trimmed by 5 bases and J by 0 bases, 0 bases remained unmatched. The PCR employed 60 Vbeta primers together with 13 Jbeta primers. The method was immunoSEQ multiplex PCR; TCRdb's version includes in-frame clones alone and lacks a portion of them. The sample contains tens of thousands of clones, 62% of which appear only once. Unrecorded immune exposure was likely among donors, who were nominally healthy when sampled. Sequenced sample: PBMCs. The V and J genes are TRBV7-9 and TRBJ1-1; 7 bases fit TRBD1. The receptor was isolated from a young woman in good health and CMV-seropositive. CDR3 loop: CASSGTVNTEAFF. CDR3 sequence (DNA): TGTGCCAGCAGCGGGACAGTGAACACTGAAGCTTTCTTT.